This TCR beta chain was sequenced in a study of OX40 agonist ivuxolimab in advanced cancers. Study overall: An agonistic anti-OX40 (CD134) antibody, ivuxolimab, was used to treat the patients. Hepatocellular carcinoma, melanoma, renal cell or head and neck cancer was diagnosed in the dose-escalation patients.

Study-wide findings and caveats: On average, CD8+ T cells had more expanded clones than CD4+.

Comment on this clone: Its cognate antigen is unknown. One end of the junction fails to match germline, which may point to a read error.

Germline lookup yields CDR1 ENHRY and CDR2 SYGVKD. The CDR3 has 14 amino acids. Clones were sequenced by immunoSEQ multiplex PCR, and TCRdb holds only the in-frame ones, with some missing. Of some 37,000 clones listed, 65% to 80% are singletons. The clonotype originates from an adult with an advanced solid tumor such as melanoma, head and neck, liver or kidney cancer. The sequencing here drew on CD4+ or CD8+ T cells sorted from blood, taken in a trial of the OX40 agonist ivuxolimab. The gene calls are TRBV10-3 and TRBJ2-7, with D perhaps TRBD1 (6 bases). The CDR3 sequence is CAISESPPQGHDLF. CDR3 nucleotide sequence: TGTGCCATCAGTGAGTCCCCCCCACAGGGCCACGATCTTTTC.